Listed here are 29 T cell receptor beta chains from one sample, sequenced in a study of TIL therapy for anti-PD-1-resistant metastatic lung cancer (dated by TCRdb to the early 2020s). TCR beta CDR3 regions were amplified from genomic DNA by bias-controlled multiplex PCR with the immunoSEQ v3 hsTCRB kit. TCRdb mirrors the immuneACCESS table, restricted to in-frame sequences. Some clones are absent from its copies; in checked studies, under half trace to an unresolved V gene, and the reason for the others is unknown. The sample contains roughly 58,000 clones, approximately 78% of them found a single time. Nearly 3% of the sample is in the top ten clones. This sample's time point label indicates: pre-treatment sample, taken before nivolumab and TIL therapy. The source was blood, collected at baseline. These TCRs come from a person between 25 and 79 years old with non-small cell lung cancer.

This clone was seen a single time. V is TRBV6-5 and J is TRBJ2-2; D not resolved. Between the trimmed V and J ends, which lost 2 bases and 2 bases, there was a span of 3 bases. Germline assignment: CDR1 MNHEY and CDR2 SVGAGI. The CDR3 covers 13 residues. The CDR3 DNA reads as TGTGCCAGCAGTTACCTAAACACCGGGGAGCTGTTTTTT. Residues: CASSYLNTGELFF.

V gene TRBV7-6 combines with J gene TRBJ1-5, with D possibly being TRBD1 (5 bases). Germline CDR1 reads SGHVS; CDR2 reads FNYEAQ. Trimming took 5 bases from V and 6 from J, leaving 11 bases between them. This CDR3 is 13 amino acids long. The CDR3 DNA sequence: TGTGCCAGCAGCCCGCGTCAGGGTCAGCCCCAGCATTTT. Amino acids: CASSPRQGQPQHF.

The genes are TRBV10-3 and TRBJ1-1; D is perhaps TRBD1 (5 bases). V was shortened by 6 bases and J by 5 bases, with 13 bases between the two germline ends. The CDR3 consists of 13 residues. Germline CDR1 reads ENHRY; CDR2 reads SYGVKD. The CDR3 DNA reads TGTGCCATCAGGCCCGGGGGGGGAACTGAAGCTTTCTTT. The encoded protein is CAIRPGGGTEAFF.

The chain links TRBV9 to TRBJ2-7, with TRBD2 matching 7 bases. The CDR3 sequence is 13 residues long. Germline values: CDR1 SGDLS, CDR2 YYNGEE. The V gene end was trimmed by 3 bases and the J gene end by 5 bases; junction bases not matched to a gene: 5. The DNA for the CDR3 is TGTGCCAGCAGCGAGAGGGGAGGGCACGAGCAGTACTTC. Its protein product is CASSERGGHEQYF.

This chain uses TRBV6-5 with TRBJ2-7; D unresolved. CDR1 is MNHEY and CDR2 is SVGAGI in the germline V gene. The germline V and J ends were trimmed by 6 bases and 3 bases, with 6 bases remaining between them. CDR3 length equals 11 residues. The CDR3: CASRWSYEQYF. CDR3 coding DNA: TGTGCCAGCAGGTGGAGCTACGAGCAGTACTTC.

The table lists this clone with a few counts. CDR3 coding DNA: TGTGCCAGCTCATGGGGCGAGGGGAGCAATCAGCCCCAGCATTTT. This encodes CASSWGEGSNQPQHF. V gene TRBV18 combines with J gene TRBJ1-5; D may be TRBD1 (5 bases). Trimming removed 5 bases at V and 1 base at J, with 12 bases between. The CDR3 totals 15 residues. CDR1 KGHSH and CDR2 LQKENI come from the germline V gene.

The rearrangement links TRBV14 to TRBJ2-7; D may be TRBD1 (5 bases). The CDR3 totals 14 residues. Trimming stripped 6 bases from V and 6 bases from J, with 18 bases between. Per germline, CDR1 SGHDN and CDR2 FVKESK. The CDR3 loop is CASSDTGWGREQYF. The CDR3, as DNA: TGTGCCAGCAGTGATACAGGATGGGGCCGCGAGCAGTACTTC.

The CDR3 protein is CARGAPDYNEQFF. CDR3 sequence (DNA): TGTGCCAGGGGGGCCCCTGACTACAATGAGCAGTTCTTC. The rearrangement joins TRBV6-4 to TRBJ2-1; TRBD1 is a possible D gene (6 bases). V dropped 9 bases and J dropped 3 bases, with 12 bases sitting between them. Germline values: CDR1 MRHNA, CDR2 SNTAGT. CDR3 size: 13 residues.

The chain recombines TRBV7-9 with TRBJ1-6; D may be TRBD1 (5 bases). CDR1 SEHNR and CDR2 FQNEAQ come from the germline V gene (reference sequence). The V and J ends lost 4 bases and 0 bases respectively, with 7 bases between them. This CDR3 region has 15 residues. CDR3 coding DNA: TGTGCCAGCAGCTGGGGGAGCTCCTATAATTCACCCCTCCACTTT. Translated: CASSWGSSYNSPLHF.

The chain is built from TRBV18 and TRBJ2-7, with 8 bases fitting TRBD1. The germline CDR1 and CDR2 sequences are KGHSH and LQKENI. V shed 5 bases and J 5 bases; nucleotides not matched to a gene: 11. This CDR3 contains 15 residues. The CDR3 protein is CASSEIPGQDNEQYF. The DNA for the CDR3 is TGTGCCAGCTCAGAAATTCCGGGACAGGACAACGAGCAGTACTTC.

The V and J genes are TRBV4-1 and TRBJ1-6; possibly TRBD1 for D (6 bases). The CDR3 covers 15 residues. Germline CDR1 and CDR2: MGHRA and YSYEKL. Trimming took 6 bases from V and 6 from J, leaving 15 bases between them. CDR3 nucleotides: TGCGCCAGCAGTCCTTACGGACAGTCTAATTCACCCCTCCACTTT. This encodes CASSPYGQSNSPLHF.

This chain joins TRBV6-5 and TRBJ2-6; TRBD1 is a possible D gene (6 bases). Trimming shortened V by 4 bases and J by 1 base, and 8 bases separated the two germline ends. Germline V gene sequence: CDR1 MNHEY, CDR2 SVGAGI. The CDR3 is 15 amino acids. The CDR3 nucleotides are TGTGCCAGCAGTTCTCAGGGGTCTGGGGCCAACGTCCTGACTTTC. Encoded protein: CASSSQGSGANVLTF.

The chain has TRBV2 and TRBJ1-5, with D possibly being TRBD1 (5 bases). Trimming shortened V by 6 bases and J by 6 bases, and 12 bases separated the two germline ends. This CDR3 region has 13 residues. Germline CDR1 SNHLY, CDR2 FYNNEI. Here the CDR3 reads CASRQGVGQPQHF. CDR3 DNA sequence: TGTGCCAGCAGGCAGGGAGTAGGTCAGCCCCAGCATTTT. Looking up the rest from reference TRBV2 and TRBJ1-5 gives the full variable domain: EPEVTQTPSHQVTQMGQEVILRCVPISNHLYFYWYRQILGQKVEFLVSFYNNEISEKSEIFDDQFSVERPDGSNFTLKIRSTKLEDSAMYFCASRQGVGQPQHFGDGTRLSIL.

The gene calls are TRBV19 and TRBJ2-1, with no clear D. The germline V gene has CDR1 LNHDA and CDR2 SQIVND (reference sequence). This CDR3 is built from 15 residues. V dropped 3 bases and J dropped 0 bases, with 9 bases sitting between them. The CDR3: CASSIQADSYNEQFF. In DNA, the CDR3 is TGTGCCAGTAGTATCCAGGCGGACTCCTACAATGAGCAGTTCTTC.

The chain combines TRBV5-8 with TRBJ2-1; 8 bases agree with TRBD1. This CDR3 has 14 residues. J gave up 15 bases and V 0 bases, and 11 bases lay outside the gene matches. The germline gives CDR1 SGHTS, CDR2 YDEGEE. The CDR3 nucleotides read TGTGCCAGCAGCTTGGGTTTGTCGACAGGGGTGCCGTTCTTC. Residues: CASSLGLSTGVPFF.

CDR3 coding DNA: TGTGCCAGCAGTCTCACAGGGGACACCGGGGAGCTGTTTTTT. Translated, it gives CASSLTGDTGELFF. The rearrangement links TRBV7-9 to TRBJ2-2, with 7 bases aligning to TRBD1. The trim removed 6 bases at V and 3 bases at J, leaving 4 bases unmatched. Germline CDR1 and CDR2: SEHNR and FQNEAQ (reference sequence). The CDR3 is 14 residues long. The whole variable domain, remainder taken from reference TRBV7-9 and TRBJ2-2, is DTGVSQNPRHKITKRGQNVTFRCDPISEHNRLYWYRQTLGQGPEFLTYFQNEAQLEKSRLLSDRFSAERPKGSFSTLEIQRTEQGDSAMYLCASSLTGDTGELFFGEGSRLTVL.

The chain has TRBV24-1 and TRBJ2-3, with 10 bases aligning to TRBD2. The V segment lost 5 bases and the J segment 1 base; nucleotides outside the gene matches: 8. The CDR3 has 17 amino acids. CDR1 and CDR2 (germline): KGHDR, SFDVKD. The CDR3 here is CATSGRTGLAGTDTQYF. CDR3 nucleotides: TGTGCCACCAGTGGACGAACCGGACTAGCGGGCACAGATACGCAGTATTTT.

This chain connects TRBV9 to TRBJ2-6; TRBD2 matches 7 bases. Germline-derived CDR1 and CDR2 are SGDLS and YYNGEE. This CDR3 is built from 17 residues. V was pared by 6 bases and J by 1 base, with 10 bases of the junction left unmatched. This CDR3 is CASTPGGRASGANVLTF. CDR3 coding DNA: TGTGCCAGCACGCCGGGGGGACGGGCATCTGGGGCCAACGTCCTGACTTTC.

This clone was recorded only once. This sequence joins TRBV24-1 and TRBJ2-4; D is perhaps TRBD1 (5 bases). V lost 4 bases to trimming and J lost 5 bases, with 14 bases between them. The germline V gene has CDR1 KGHDR and CDR2 SFDVKD. This CDR3 comprises 15 residues. The CDR3 nucleotides are TGTGCCACCAGTGACCCCTCAGGGAAGGAAAACATTCAGTACTTC. Protein: CATSDPSGKENIQYF.

The J gene is TRBJ2-5, the V gene TRBV24-1; D might be TRBD2 (6 bases). CDR1 is KGHDR, CDR2 SFDVKD, per germline. V was shortened by 5 bases and J by 5 bases, with 20 bases between the two germline ends. The CDR3 consists of 16 residues. The CDR3 sequence is CATSGSGTPQKETQYF. Written as DNA, the CDR3 is TGTGCCACCAGTGGTTCAGGGACTCCCCAAAAGGAGACCCAGTACTTC.

The CDR3 sequence: CASSLGGTRDTQYF. The CDR3 region has the DNA TGTGCCAGCAGTTTAGGAGGGACCCGCGATACGCAGTATTTT. The V call is TRBV28, the J call TRBJ2-3, with D possibly matching TRBD2 (6 bases). Germline-derived CDR1 and CDR2 are MDHEN and SYDVKM. V was pared by 2 bases and J by 6 bases, with 12 bases between. The CDR3 extends over 14 amino acids.

The chain joins TRBV7-2 to TRBJ2-2; D is undetermined. Germline CDR1 and CDR2: SGHTA and FQGNSA. CDR3 size: 15 residues. V lost 1 base and J 5 bases, leaving 11 bases between the germline ends. The CDR3 sequence: CASSLGGRITGELFF. In nucleotides, the CDR3 is TGTGCCAGCAGCTTAGGCGGCAGGATAACCGGGGAGCTGTTTTTT.

The chain combines TRBV7-6 with TRBJ2-1; 9 positions match TRBD1. The CDR3 spans 14 residues. V lost 3 bases and J lost 8; bases outside the gene matches: 5. Germline V lookup: CDR1 SGHVS, CDR2 FNYEAQ. CDR3 residues: CASSLTGGWDEQFF. The CDR3 DNA is TGTGCCAGCAGCTTGACAGGGGGTTGGGATGAGCAGTTCTTC.

The gene calls are TRBV11-2 and TRBJ2-3; a weak D match, TRBD1 (5 bases). Germline assignment: CDR1 SGHAT and CDR2 FQNNGV. V was clipped by 6 bases and J by 4 bases, with 14 bases between them. This CDR3 comprises 14 residues. CDR3 nucleotide sequence: TGTGCCAGCAGTCTTAGGCTGGGGCCAGATACGCAGTATTTT. This codes for CASSLRLGPDTQYF. The full variable domain, in which reference TRBV11-2 and TRBJ2-3 provide the parts outside the CDR3, is EAGVAQSPRYKIIEKRQSVAFWCNPISGHATLYWYQQILGQGPKLLIQFQNNGVVDDSQLPKDRFSAERLKGVDSTLKIQPAKLEDSAVYLCASSLRLGPDTQYFGPGTRLTVL.

This rearrangement joins TRBV5-4 to TRBJ2-3; D tentatively fits TRBD1 or TRBD2 (5 bases each). CDR1 is SGHNT, CDR2 YYREEE, per germline (reference sequence). This CDR3 contains 15 residues. The V and J ends lost 5 bases and 3 bases respectively, with 16 bases between them. CDR3 DNA: TGTGCCAGCAGTCCACGAGGGGTTGGAACAGATACGCAGTATTTT. Translated, it gives CASSPRGVGTDTQYF.

This clone appeared once. The chain recombines TRBV30 with TRBJ1-4; a possible D gene is TRBD1 (6 bases). The V end was cut by 0 bases, the J end by 8 bases, with 10 bases between. This CDR3 spans 13 amino acids. The germline V gene encodes CDR1 GTSNPN and CDR2 SVGIG (reference sequence). CDR3 coding DNA: TGTGCCTGGAGTGTATCAGGGGCCGAAAAACTGTTTTTT. Translated, it gives CAWSVSGAEKLFF.

The rearrangement uses TRBV28 and TRBJ2-7; TRBD1 agrees at 10 bases. Germline V gene sequence: CDR1 MDHEN, CDR2 SYDVKM. V trimming: 2 bases; J trimming: 3 bases; junction bases outside the gene matches: 7. CDR3 length: 16 residues. The DNA for the CDR3 is TGTGCCAGCAGTTTACGACAGGGGGCGGCGGGCTACGAGCAGTACTTC. Its translation: CASSLRQGAAGYEQYF.

A few counts support this clone. The chain recombines TRBV10-1 with TRBJ2-2, with no clear D. Trimming took off 7 bases at V and 1 base at J, with 10 bases between the two ends. CDR3 length equals 14 residues. The V gene's germline CDR1 is WNHNN and CDR2 SYGVQD (reference sequence). The chain's CDR3 is CASTPGGNTGELFF. The CDR3 DNA reads as TGCGCCAGCACCCCGGGTGGGAACACCGGGGAGCTGTTTTTT.

The rearrangement links TRBV7-2 to TRBJ2-7, with D perhaps being TRBD1 or TRBD2 (5 bases each). Trimming removed 6 bases from V and 0 bases from J, with 12 bases in between. This CDR3 is built from 14 residues. CDR1 and CDR2 from the germline V gene are SGHTA and FQGNSA. In nucleotides, the CDR3 is TGTGCCAGCAGTCGCCGGGACGGCTCCTACGAGCAGTACTTC. Amino acid sequence: CASSRRDGSYEQYF. Complete variable domain (other parts from reference TRBV7-2 and TRBJ2-7): GAGVSQSPSNKVTEKGKDVELRCDPISGHTALYWYRQSLGQGLEFLIYFQGNSAPDKSGLPSDRFSAERTGGSVSTLTIQRTQQEDSAVYLCASSRRDGSYEQYFGPGTRLTVT.